Each of the 32 T cell receptor beta chains below was sequenced from the same sample in a study of breast tumors, draining lymph nodes, adjacent tissues. Each CDR3 protein is one row after TCRdb ran MiXCR on the multiplex PCR reads. The data show about 230,000 distinct CDR3 sequences, about a third seen once. Samples came from axillary lymph nodes draining the breast cancer. The sequencing sample was made of axillary lymph node tissue. These receptors came from a female donor with breast cancer. Some clones in this sample may be carry-over from other donors' samples.

The CDR3 DNA is TGCGCCAGCAGCTTGGTAGCGGCCTACAATGAGCAGTATTTT. Amino acid sequence: CASSLVAAYNEQYF. V gene TRBV5-1 combines with J gene TRBJ2-3, with TRBD2 as a possible D gene (6 bases). Per germline, CDR1 SGHRS and CDR2 YFSETQ. V was cut by 0 bases and J by 11 bases, with 16 bases left in between. The CDR3 extends over 14 amino acids. Filled out from reference TRBV5-1 and TRBJ2-3, the complete variable domain reads KAGVTQTPRYLIKTRGQQVTLSCSPISGHRSVSWYQQTPGQGLQFLFEYFSETQRNKGNFPGRFSGRQFSNSRSEMNVSTLELGDSALYLCASSLVAAYNEQYFGPGTRLTVL.

The V gene is TRBV2, the J gene TRBJ2-3, with 10 bases fitting TRBD2. The CDR3 totals 17 residues. From germline, CDR1 is SNHLY and CDR2 FYNNEI. V lost 2 bases to trimming and J lost 5 bases; unmatched junction nucleotides: 10. Written as DNA, the CDR3 is TGTGCCAGCAGTGAAATGGCTAGCGGGAGAGCTGGAGATACGCAGTATTTT. Protein sequence: CASSEMASGRAGDTQYF.

This clonotype was counted many times. The rearrangement uses TRBV6-6 and TRBJ2-5, with 14 positions matching TRBD2. J gave up 4 bases and V 2 bases, and 9 bases lay outside the gene matches. Germline V gene lookup returns CDR1 MNHNY and CDR2 SVGAGI (reference sequence). The CDR3 covers 18 residues. The CDR3 bases are TGTGCCAGCAGTTACCAGCGACTAGCGGGAGGGCCCCGAGAGACCCAGTACTTC. Translated: CASSYQRLAGGPRETQYF.

In regard to this clonotype: A much larger clone differs by one base, so this may be a read error. J is TRBJ1-5 and V is TRBV30, with 7 positions matching TRBD1. Germline lookup yields CDR1 GTSNPN and CDR2 SVGIG (reference sequence). The CDR3 consists of 14 residues. CDR3 loop: CAWRGQASNRPQHF. CDR3 DNA: TGTGCCTGGAGAGGACAGGCGAGCAATCGGCCCCAGCATTTT.

V and J are TRBV20-1 and TRBJ2-5, with 12 positions matching TRBD2. The CDR3 covers 15 residues. The germline V gene encodes CDR1 DFQATT and CDR2 SNEGSKA (reference sequence). The trim removed 6 bases at V and 2 bases at J, leaving 7 bases unmatched. The CDR3 is CSAPRLAGDQETQYF. The CDR3 bases are TGCAGTGCCCCACGACTAGCGGGAGATCAAGAGACCCAGTACTTC.

This sequence joins TRBV29-1 and TRBJ2-5; unclear D gene. Germline V CDR1 and CDR2: SQVTM, ANQGSEA. Trimming cost V 7 bases and J 4 bases, with 13 bases left between them. CDR3 size: 12 residues. The CDR3 DNA sequence: TGCAGCGATATCCTTGGGTCAGAGACCCAGTACTTC. This encodes CSDILGSETQYF. The complete variable domain, with remaining parts taken from reference TRBV29-1 and TRBJ2-5, reads SAVISQKPSRDICQRGTSLTIQCQVDSQVTMMFWYRQQPGQSLTLIATANQGSEATYESGFVIDKFPISRPNLTFSTLTVSNMSPEDSSIYLCSDILGSETQYFGPGTRLLVL.

Many counts were recorded for this clonotype. J is TRBJ2-3 and V is TRBV4-3, with 8 nucleotides matching TRBD1. The CDR3 length is 13 residues. CDR1 and CDR2 from the germline V gene are LGHNA and YSLEER. V shed 4 bases and J 4 bases; nucleotides not matched to a gene: 1. In DNA, the CDR3 is TGCGCCAGCAGCCCGACAGGGGCAGATACGCAGTATTTT. Amino acid sequence: CASSPTGADTQYF.

This clonotype was recorded many times. The V call is TRBV2, the J call TRBJ2-1, with D hard to call. Germline lookup yields CDR1 SNHLY and CDR2 FYNNEI. The CDR3 consists of 14 residues. Trimming left V 8 bases short and J 9 bases short, with 20 bases between. The CDR3 spells CASLGDLGIAEQFF. The DNA of the CDR3 is TGTGCCAGCCTTGGAGACCTAGGTATAGCTGAGCAGTTCTTC.

CDR3 sequence: CASSASLGYTF. The CDR3 bases are TGTGCCAGCAGCGCCAGCCTGGGGTACACCTTC. The chain uses TRBV9 and TRBJ1-2, with D unresolved. The germline V gene encodes CDR1 SGDLS and CDR2 YYNGEE. The CDR3 has 11 residues. Trimming left V 3 bases short and J 11 bases short, with 11 bases between.

A remark on this clonotype: As the CDR3 is not closed by the conserved phenylalanine or tryptophan, this likely results from a read error. This sequence joins TRBV7-9 and TRBJ2-1; the D gene is possibly TRBD1 (6 bases). The length of the CDR3 is 14 residues. CDR1 is SEHNR, CDR2 FQNEAQ, per germline (reference sequence). V gave up 10 bases and J gave up 5 bases, with 18 bases separating them. The CDR3 nucleotides are TGTGCCATTAGCAGGGCAGGGGCCGACAATGAGCAGTTCCTC. It is translated as CAISRAGADNEQFL.

In its sample, this clonotype was seen many times. This chain links TRBV18 with TRBJ2-5, with 9 bases aligning to TRBD1. CDR3 size: 15 residues. Trimming at V came to 6 bases and at J to 1 base, leaving 6 bases not matched to a gene. Germline assignment: CDR1 KGHSH and CDR2 LQKENI. The CDR3 DNA reads TGTGCCAGCTCTCTACAACAGGGGGCCCAAGAGACCCAGTACTTC. This gives the protein CASSLQQGAQETQYF.

This clonotype showed up many times. The V gene is TRBV11-3, the J gene TRBJ2-6, with 11 bases fitting TRBD1. With V trimmed by 5 bases and J by 2 bases, 2 bases remained unmatched. CDR3 length: 16 amino acids. Germline CDR1 reads SGHNT; CDR2 reads YENEEA. As DNA, the CDR3 is TGTGCCAGCAGCCCGGGACAGGGGGCTGGGGCCAACGTCCTGACTTTC. As protein: CASSPGQGAGANVLTF.

This clonotype occurred many times. The chain carries TRBV5-1 and TRBJ1-3; a weak D match, TRBD1 (6 bases). Trimming removed 4 bases at V and 4 bases at J, with 21 bases between. Germline V gene lookup returns CDR1 SGHRS and CDR2 YFSETQ. The CDR3 contains 17 residues. The CDR3 loop reads CASSTTPRGTAGNTIYF. The CDR3 region has the DNA TGCGCCAGCAGCACTACACCCAGGGGTACAGCAGGAAACACCATATATTTT.

This clonotype has a count of ten or more. The chain couples TRBV27 to TRBJ1-6, with 7 bases aligning to TRBD1. CDR3 length: 18 amino acids. V trimming: 6 bases; J trimming: 3 bases; junction bases outside the gene matches: 14. The germline V gene has CDR1 MNHEY and CDR2 SMNVEV (reference sequence). DNA for the CDR3: TGTGCCAGCAGCGAAAAAACGAACAGGGGAATCTATAATTCACCCCTCCACTTT. Protein: CASSEKTNRGIYNSPLHF.

This clonotype has ten or more counts. The gene calls are TRBV20-1 and TRBJ2-3; 13 bases line up with TRBD2. Germline V CDR1 and CDR2: DFQATT, SNEGSKA (reference sequence). Unmatched junction bases numbered 9, after V lost 6 bases and J lost 0 bases. The length of the CDR3 is 17 residues. The CDR3 spells CSALRTSGRRSTDTQYF. CDR3 in DNA: TGCAGTGCCCTTCGGACTAGCGGGAGAAGGAGCACAGATACGCAGTATTTT.

This chain joins TRBV6-2 or TRBV6-3 and TRBJ2-7, with 7 bases that match TRBD2. V lost 0 bases, J lost 5 bases, and 7 bases stayed unmatched. Germline values: CDR1 MNHEY, CDR2 SVGEGT. The CDR3 loop spans 15 amino acids. Written as DNA, the CDR3 is TGTGCCAGCAGTTACTCGCTCGCCGGGGGGAACGAGCAGTACTTC. Its translation is CASSYSLAGGNEQYF.

In its sample, this clonotype was seen many times. The V gene is TRBV12-3 or TRBV12-4, the J gene TRBJ1-5; possibly TRBD1 for D (5 bases). V was shortened by 5 bases and J by 4 bases, with 12 bases between the two germline ends. The CDR3 covers 14 residues. CDR3 region: CASSRARGNQPQHF. CDR3 bases: TGTGCCAGCAGTCGTGCCCGGGGGAATCAGCCCCAGCATTTT.

In this sample, this clonotype turned up a few times. The rearrangement links TRBV20-1 to TRBJ1-1; 7 bases align to TRBD1. Trimming removed 5 bases from V and 0 bases from J; junction bases left unmatched: 9. This CDR3 region has 15 residues. In germline, CDR1 is DFQATT, CDR2 SNEGSKA (reference sequence). This CDR3 is CSADTGELMNTEAFF. The CDR3 DNA reads TGCAGTGCTGATACAGGGGAACTTATGAACACTGAAGCTTTCTTT.

V gene TRBV20-1 combines with J gene TRBJ2-3; 8 bases match TRBD2. V shed 0 bases, J shed 9 bases, and the junction held 8 bases outside the gene matches. In germline, CDR1 is DFQATT, CDR2 SNEGSKA (reference sequence). This CDR3 is built from 14 residues. The CDR3 is CSAREGSGRGTQYF. CDR3 in DNA: TGCAGTGCTAGAGAGGGCAGCGGGAGAGGGACGCAGTATTTT.

This clonotype was counted ten times or more. This sequence joins TRBV4-1 and TRBJ1-4; TRBD1 agrees at 10 bases. V trimming: 3 bases; J trimming: 8 bases; junction bases outside the gene matches: 6. This CDR3 is 15 amino acids long. CDR1 is MGHRA, CDR2 YSYEKL, per germline. CDR3 region: CASSHSGTGAEKLFF. The CDR3 nucleotides are TGCGCCAGCAGCCATTCGGGGACAGGGGCCGAAAAACTGTTTTTT.

This clonotype has ten or more counts. The chain employs TRBV7-9 and TRBJ2-1; D uncertain. V was shortened by 3 bases and J by 7 bases, with 22 bases between the two germline ends. The CDR3 consists of 17 residues. Germline CDR1 reads SEHNR; CDR2 reads FQNEAQ (reference sequence). Here the CDR3 DNA reads TGTGCCAGCAGCTTGCCCCAGGTCTGGCCCTTGAAAAATGAGCAGTTCTTC. Protein: CASSLPQVWPLKNEQFF.

V is TRBV20-1 and J is TRBJ1-5; 7 bases align to TRBD1. This CDR3 is 15 amino acids long. Germline lookup yields CDR1 DFQATT and CDR2 SNEGSKA (reference sequence). The junction had 10 bases not matched to a gene; V was cut back by 3 bases and J by 5 bases. The CDR3, as DNA: TGCAGTGCTAGTGGGCTGCCGAGGGGGCATCAGCCCCAGCATTTT. It codes for CSASGLPRGHQPQHF.

Regarding this clonotype: No conserved phenylalanine or tryptophan ends this CDR3, so it is likely a read error. The chain recombines TRBV6-1 with TRBJ2-2; either TRBD1 or TRBD2 may fit D (5 bases each). The CDR3 totals 15 residues. V dropped 6 bases and J dropped 3 bases, with 14 bases sitting between them. Germline V lookup: CDR1 MNHNS, CDR2 SASEGT. CDR3 in DNA: TGTGCCAGCAGCCGATCAGGGCGGGACACCGGGGAGCTGTTTCTT. Translation: CASSRSGRDTGELFL.

The chain employs TRBV19 and TRBJ1-1; D call uncertain. The V end lost 9 bases, the J end lost 5 bases, and 13 bases lay between the germline ends. The CDR3 runs 12 residues. Germline lookup yields CDR1 LNHDA and CDR2 SQIVND (reference sequence). For the CDR3, the DNA is TGTGCCAGCCCAGGAACGTGGACTGAAGCTTTCTTT. Translated: CASPGTWTEAFF.

This clonotype has a count of ten or more. This chain joins TRBV7-9 and TRBJ1-2; possible D gene TRBD1, 6 bases. Trimming pared 4 bases from V and 8 bases from J, leaving 11 bases between. The germline V gene has CDR1 SEHNR and CDR2 FQNEAQ (reference sequence). The CDR3 consists of 12 residues. The CDR3 bases are TGTGCCAGCAGCTGGTCAGGGGAAGGCTACACCTTC. Its protein product is CASSWSGEGYTF.

For this clonotype: This may come from a read error, since a much larger clone is one base off. This chain uses TRBV6-2 or TRBV6-3 with TRBJ2-5; no definite D call. The CDR3 loop spans 14 amino acids. Germline-derived CDR1 and CDR2 are MNHEY and SVGEGT. V gave up 6 bases and J gave up 0 bases, with 11 bases separating them. The DNA of the CDR3 is TGTGCCAGCAGACCCCTAGACTACCAAGAGACCCAGTACTTC. Its translation: CASRPLDYQETQYF.

This clonotype appeared many times. The chain carries TRBV4-3 and TRBJ2-1, with 7 nucleotides matching TRBD1. Looked up from germline, CDR1 is LGHNA and CDR2 is YSLEER. The CDR3 contains 16 residues. V was pared by 3 bases and J by 3 bases, with 8 bases of the junction left unmatched. The CDR3 DNA reads TGCGCCAGCAGCCAGAAGACAGGGCGCCTCTACAATGAGCAGTTCTTC. Translated, it gives CASSQKTGRLYNEQFF.

As concerns this clonotype: An end of the junction does not agree with germline; a read error may underlie this. The gene calls are TRBV5-5 and TRBJ2-3; no reliable D call. The CDR3 extends over 16 amino acids. Germline CDR1 SGHKS, CDR2 YYEKEE (reference sequence). CDR3 amino acids: CAGSLVSAAHTDTQYF. The DNA for the CDR3 is TGTGCCGGCAGCTTGGTCTCTGCGGCCCACACAGATACGCAGTATTTT.

With respect to this clonotype: A much larger clone differs from this one at a single base, so this may be a read error. This sequence joins TRBV5-6 and TRBJ1-2; a possible D gene is TRBD1 (5 bases). This CDR3 is built from 16 residues. CDR1 and CDR2 from the germline V gene are SGHDT and YYEEEE. Trimming removed 3 bases from V and 4 bases from J, with 19 bases in between. Here the CDR3 reads CASSWGTATDIYGYTF. In DNA form, the CDR3 reads TGTGCCAGCAGCTGGGGGACCGCGACGGATATCTATGGCTACACCTTC.

This clonotype has more than one count but fewer than ten. V gene TRBV12-3 or TRBV12-4 combines with J gene TRBJ2-1, with a weak D call TRBD2 (5 bases). Trimming took off 3 bases at V and 2 bases at J, with 11 bases between the two ends. This CDR3 has 15 amino acids. The CDR3 loop reads CASSFAGATYNEQFF. Here the CDR3 DNA reads TGTGCCAGCAGTTTCGCGGGCGCAACCTACAATGAGCAGTTCTTC.

This clonotype has only a few counts. J is TRBJ2-1 and V is TRBV27; TRBD2 aligns across 9 bases. Unmatched junction bases numbered 5, after V lost 6 bases and J lost 5 bases. CDR1 and CDR2 (germline): MNHEY, SMNVEV (reference sequence). The CDR3 length is 14 residues. Here the CDR3 reads CASSGSGSNNEQFF. The CDR3 coding sequence is TGTGCCAGCAGCGGTAGCGGGAGTAACAATGAGCAGTTCTTC.

This CDR3 is CAISEGQGARANVLTF. The CDR3 region has the DNA TGTGCCATCAGTGAGGGGCAAGGGGCAAGGGCCAACGTCCTGACTTTC. V gene TRBV10-3 combines with J gene TRBJ2-6, with D perhaps TRBD1 (5 bases). This CDR3 has 16 amino acids. V was clipped by 2 bases and J by 5 bases, with 13 bases between them. CDR1 and CDR2 from the germline V gene are ENHRY and SYGVKD.